The 32 T cell receptor beta chains below all came from one sample that was sequenced in a study of T-cell memory formation after mild COVID-19. A single record per CDR3 protein comes from TCRdb applying MiXCR to the 5' RACE reads. This sample has some 250,000 distinct CDR3 sequences, with 15% to 20% found just once. The sample consisted of PBMCs or a T cell subset sorted from them (not recorded which). The receptors derive from a man aged 18-30 years who had mild COVID-19 (a few samples of this study predate the infection). Cell type and time point are not known.

CDR3: CASSVNLRGHTDTQYF. The DNA of the CDR3 is TGTGCCAGCAGTGTTAATTTGAGGGGACACACAGATACGCAGTATTTT. The J gene is TRBJ2-3, the V gene TRBV2; the D gene is possibly TRBD1 (6 bases). V dropped 4 bases and J dropped 2 bases, with 16 bases sitting between them. The CDR3 contains 16 residues. Germline V gene sequence: CDR1 SNHLY, CDR2 FYNNEI.

There are many counts of this clonotype. V and J are TRBV5-1 and TRBJ2-1; the D is unclear. The CDR3 has 17 residues. Germline V lookup: CDR1 SGHRS, CDR2 YFSETQ. Trimming stripped 6 bases from V and 2 bases from J, with 21 bases between. The CDR3 protein is CASNLPESRTPYNEQFF. CDR3 nucleotides: TGCGCCAGCAATTTACCAGAGTCTAGGACCCCCTACAATGAGCAGTTCTTC.

The chain uses TRBV12-3 or TRBV12-4 and TRBJ2-2, with 8 bases that match TRBD1. This CDR3 has 15 amino acids. With V trimmed by 3 bases and J by 7 bases, 7 bases remained unmatched. CDR3 sequence reads: CASSLGTGIFGELFF. The CDR3 DNA reads TGTGCCAGCAGTTTGGGGACAGGAATTTTCGGGGAGCTGTTTTTT.

In this sample, this clonotype turned up a few times. The chain is built from TRBV4-1 and TRBJ2-5, with 7 bases matching TRBD2. CDR3 length: 18 amino acids. Germline CDR1 MGHRA, CDR2 YSYEKL. The trim removed 2 bases at V and 5 bases at J, leaving 17 bases unmatched. The CDR3 loop reads CASSQFGRAGPFVETQYF. The CDR3 nucleotides are TGCGCCAGCAGCCAATTTGGAAGAGCGGGGCCTTTTGTGGAGACCCAGTACTTC.

This chain links TRBV7-8 with TRBJ2-6; tentatively, D is TRBD2 (5 bases). V lost 0 bases, J lost 2 bases, and 11 bases lay in between. Germline V lookup: CDR1 SGHVS, CDR2 FQNEAQ. There are 17 residues in the CDR3. CDR3 sequence (DNA): TGTGCCAGCAGCTTAGCGAGCGGCGGAGCTGGGGCCAACGTCCTGACTTTC. It yields the protein CASSLASGGAGANVLTF.

The CDR3 DNA reads as TGTGCCAGCAGTTACCAACAGGGGCCCAACTTCTTC. Translated: CASSYQQGPNFF. V gene TRBV6-5 combines with J gene TRBJ2-1; 7 bases are a match to TRBD1. V lost 2 bases and J lost 16; bases outside the gene matches: 8. This CDR3 spans 12 amino acids. From germline, CDR1 is MNHEY and CDR2 SVGAGI.

This CDR3 reads CASSLFQGVGYGYTF. In DNA form, the CDR3 reads TGTGCCAGCAGCTTATTCCAGGGCGTGGGGTATGGCTACACCTTC. J is TRBJ1-2 and V is TRBV7-2; D is perhaps TRBD1 (5 bases). The germline CDR1 and CDR2 sequences are SGHTA and FQGNSA. CDR3 size: 15 residues. The V gene lost 2 bases and the J gene lost 5 bases, with 15 bases spanning the gap.

V gene TRBV7-2 combines with J gene TRBJ1-5; possibly TRBD1 for D (6 bases). Trimming removed 5 bases at V and 4 bases at J, with 18 bases between. Germline lookup yields CDR1 SGHTA and CDR2 FQGNSA. The CDR3 totals 16 residues. CDR3 loop: CASSRSRTAVNQPQHF. The CDR3 DNA reads as TGTGCCAGCAGCCGAAGCCGGACAGCGGTGAATCAGCCCCAGCATTTT.

This chain connects TRBV21-1 to TRBJ1-5; no DNA check was done on the table's D call, TRBD1. TRBV21-1 is listed as a pseudogene. The CDR3 is 14 amino acids. The CDR3 reads CASNPGHSNQPQHF. The CDR3 DNA follows: TGTGCCAGCAACCCGGGACATAGCAATCAGCCCCAGCATTTT.

V usage is TRBV10-3 and J usage is TRBJ2-4; TRBD1 matches 8 bases. This CDR3 has 17 residues. Germline V CDR1 and CDR2: ENHRY, SYGVKD. With 3 bases clipped from V and 4 bases from J, the junction kept 11 bases outside the gene matches. In DNA form, the CDR3 reads TGTGCCATCAGTGAAGAGAGGTATGGACAGGGAAAAAACATTCAGTACTTC. Residues: CAISEERYGQGKNIQYF.

The chain uses TRBV6-2 or TRBV6-3 and TRBJ2-7; D may be TRBD2 (6 bases). The CDR3 is made up of 13 amino acids. Looked up from germline, CDR1 is MNHEY and CDR2 is SVGEGT. Trimming stripped 4 bases from V and 6 bases from J, with 13 bases between. The CDR3 here is CASSWGLRREQYF. As DNA, the CDR3 is TGTGCCAGCAGTTGGGGACTGAGACGCGAGCAGTACTTC.

CDR3 sequence: CASSQDLPTPEKLFF. Here the CDR3 DNA reads TGCGCCAGCAGCCAAGATTTACCAACACCTGAAAAACTGTTTTTT. The chain is built from TRBV4-1 and TRBJ1-4; D gene uncertain. The V and J ends lost 0 bases and 7 bases respectively, with 12 bases between them. Germline V gene data show CDR1 as MGHRA and CDR2 as YSYEKL. This CDR3 comprises 15 residues.

This clonotype has only a few counts. This chain links TRBV15 with TRBJ1-1; possible D gene TRBD1, 6 bases. Germline V gene data show CDR1 as LNHNV and CDR2 as YYDKDF (reference sequence). V lost 1 base and J lost 3, with 9 bases in between. This CDR3 comprises 14 residues. Written as DNA, the CDR3 is TGTGCCACCAGCAGAGGAGGGGGGGACACTGAAGCTTTCTTT. This translates into CATSRGGGDTEAFF.

This clonotype was seen more than once but under ten times. This sequence joins TRBV20-1 and TRBJ1-5, with a possible D match to TRBD1 (6 bases). In germline, CDR1 is DFQATT, CDR2 SNEGSKA (reference sequence). CDR3 length: 14 amino acids. V was clipped by 2 bases and J by 10 bases, with 18 bases between them. The CDR3 DNA reads as TGCAGTGCTAGATCCTTGACAGGTTGGGAACCCCAGCATTTT. Its protein product is CSARSLTGWEPQHF.

This chain joins TRBV6-2 or TRBV6-3 and TRBJ1-5, with 7 bases fitting TRBD1. With 6 bases clipped from V and 6 bases from J, the junction kept 11 bases outside the gene matches. Germline V lookup: CDR1 MNHEY, CDR2 SVGEGT. This CDR3 is 15 amino acids long. The CDR3 region is CASSPQGGGGQPQHF. The CDR3 coding sequence is TGTGCCAGCAGCCCCCAAGGGGGCGGCGGTCAGCCCCAGCATTTT.

J is TRBJ2-3 and V is TRBV7-3; 7 bases map to TRBD1. V lost 4 bases to trimming and J lost 4 bases; unmatched junction nucleotides: 5. CDR1 SGHTA and CDR2 FQGTGA come from the germline V gene. The CDR3 is 14 amino acids. In nucleotides, the CDR3 is TGTGCCAGCAGCTCTAACCAGGGGGCAGATACGCAGTATTTT. Its translation: CASSSNQGADTQYF.

A few counts support this clonotype. CDR3 residues: CASSSTSWAAKNIQYF. Here the CDR3 DNA reads TGTGCCAGCAGCTCGACTAGCTGGGCCGCCAAAAACATTCAGTACTTC. This sequence joins TRBV7-6 and TRBJ2-4; 7 bases agree with TRBD2. Germline CDR1 is SGHVS and CDR2 is FNYEAQ. The CDR3 length is 16 residues. After removal of 4 bases from V and 1 base from J, the junction contained 7 bases not matched to a gene.

There are a few counts of this clonotype. The chain's CDR3 is CASSISSSYNEQFF. For the CDR3, the DNA is TGTGCCAGTAGTATCTCTAGCTCCTACAATGAGCAGTTCTTC. The chain couples TRBV19 to TRBJ2-1; D is uncertain. Per germline, CDR1 LNHDA and CDR2 SQIVND (reference sequence). CDR3 length equals 14 residues. V gave up 3 bases and J gave up 0 bases, with 6 bases separating them. The full variable domain, in which reference TRBV19 and TRBJ2-1 provide the parts outside the CDR3, is DGGITQSPKYLFRKEGQNVTLSCEQNLNHDAMYWYRQDPGQGLRLIYYSQIVNDFQKGDIAEGYSVSREKKESFPLTVTSAQKNPTAFYLCASSISSSYNEQFFGPGTRLTVL.

This clonotype was observed a few times. The CDR3 bases are TGTGCCAGCTCACCGCCGGGGCCCCGACCCAGGGAGACCCAGTACTTC. Translated, it gives CASSPPGPRPRETQYF. The genes are TRBV18 and TRBJ2-5; D may match TRBD1 or TRBD2 (5 bases each). Trimming took off 3 bases at V and 5 bases at J, with 19 bases between the two ends. This CDR3 comprises 16 residues. Germline CDR1 KGHSH, CDR2 LQKENI.

This clonotype was recorded many times. V and J are TRBV2 and TRBJ2-2, with D possibly being TRBD2 (5 bases). The CDR3 is made up of 14 amino acids. Trimming took off 5 bases at V and 5 bases at J, with 12 bases between the two ends. Germline V gene sequence: CDR1 SNHLY, CDR2 FYNNEI. CDR3: CASSSRGRTGELFF. CDR3 bases: TGTGCCAGCAGTTCCCGGGGAAGGACCGGGGAGCTGTTTTTT.

The chain uses TRBV20-1 and TRBJ2-7; the match to TRBD2 covers 14 bases. Germline values: CDR1 DFQATT, CDR2 SNEGSKA (reference sequence). This CDR3 spans 16 amino acids. Trimming took 6 bases from V and 0 from J; bases not matched to a gene: 7. CDR3 region: CSAQGTSGGDSYEQYF. Written as DNA, the CDR3 is TGCAGTGCACAAGGGACTAGCGGGGGTGACTCCTACGAGCAGTACTTC.

The chain uses TRBV28 and TRBJ2-7; D might be TRBD1 (5 bases). The CDR3 extends over 12 amino acids. The germline gives CDR1 MDHEN, CDR2 SYDVKM. V gave up 5 bases and J gave up 5 bases, with 10 bases separating them. CDR3 DNA sequence: TGTGCCAGCAGTCAACAGGTCCACGAGCAGTACGTC. Residues: CASSQQVHEQYV.

CDR3 residues: CASSHLAGAGRSDEQFF. The DNA of the CDR3 is TGTGCCAGCAGCCACTTAGCGGGGGCCGGGAGAAGCGATGAGCAGTTCTTC. The chain combines TRBV11-3 with TRBJ2-1; TRBD2 agrees at 9 bases. Germline loops: CDR1 SGHNT, CDR2 YENEEA. The CDR3 covers 17 residues. Trimming at V came to 5 bases and at J to 8 bases, leaving 16 bases not matched to a gene.

This clonotype was seen at least ten times. V usage is TRBV20-1 and J usage is TRBJ2-5; weak D call: TRBD2 (6 bases). Deletions cut 0 bases from V and 0 bases from J, with 8 bases between. CDR1 and CDR2 (germline): DFQATT, SNEGSKA (reference sequence). The length of the CDR3 is 14 residues. DNA for the CDR3: TGCAGTGCTAGAGATGGGGACTACCAAGAGACCCAGTACTTC. Protein product: CSARDGDYQETQYF.

The J gene is TRBJ1-2, the V gene TRBV5-4; D is uncertain. The ends were cut back, 4 bases at V and 6 bases at J, with 19 bases in the middle. CDR1 is SGHNT and CDR2 is YYREEE in the germline V gene (reference sequence). The CDR3 is 15 amino acids. The CDR3 sequence is CASSRTGSTYHGYTF. The CDR3 nucleotides read TGTGCCAGCAGCCGGACCGGGTCGACTTATCATGGCTACACCTTC.

This clonotype came up a few times. The chain uses TRBV9 and TRBJ2-2; possible D gene TRBD1, 5 bases. The V gene lost 3 bases and the J gene lost 1 base, with 10 bases spanning the gap. Germline V gene data show CDR1 as SGDLS and CDR2 as YYNGEE. The CDR3 runs 15 residues. CDR3 in amino acids: CASSAQVRNTGELFF. The CDR3 DNA reads TGTGCCAGCAGCGCACAGGTGAGGAACACCGGGGAGCTGTTTTTT.

This clonotype was picked up a small number of times. This chain uses TRBV6-2 or TRBV6-3 with TRBJ1-5; D is possibly TRBD1 (5 bases). This CDR3 contains 14 residues. CDR1 is MNHEY and CDR2 is SVGEGT in the germline V gene. Trimming cost V 6 bases and J 7 bases, with 16 bases left between them. The CDR3 loop reads CASRDPGGLQPQHF. CDR3 coding DNA: TGTGCCAGCAGGGACCCGGGGGGTTTACAGCCCCAGCATTTT.

This clonotype came up many times. The J gene is TRBJ1-3, the V gene TRBV7-2; 8 nucleotides align to TRBD1. The CDR3 is made up of 17 amino acids. Unmatched junction bases numbered 9, after V lost 5 bases and J lost 0 bases. In germline, CDR1 is SGHTA, CDR2 FQGNSA. CDR3 protein: CASSRGTGGDSGNTIYF. CDR3 nucleotides: TGTGCCAGCAGCCGAGGTACAGGGGGAGACTCTGGAAACACCATATATTTT.

This clonotype was seen only a few times. V is TRBV7-6 and J is TRBJ1-5; unclear D gene. Between the trimmed V and J ends, which lost 3 bases and 4 bases, there was a span of 13 bases. CDR1 SGHVS and CDR2 FNYEAQ come from the germline V gene. The CDR3 is 15 residues long. CDR3 coding DNA: TGTGCCAGCAGCTTGTCGGGGTTGGAGAATCAGCCCCAGCATTTT. This translates into CASSLSGLENQPQHF.

This clonotype came up a few times. The V and J genes are TRBV7-2 and TRBJ2-7; D perhaps matches TRBD2 (7 bases). CDR3 length: 15 residues. Trimming cost V 5 bases and J 7 bases, with 21 bases left between them. Germline CDR1 is SGHTA and CDR2 is FQGNSA. The chain's CDR3 is CASSQRGGGLVEQYF. The DNA for the CDR3 is TGTGCCAGCAGCCAGCGGGGCGGGGGCCTAGTGGAGCAGTACTTC.

The chain combines TRBV9 with TRBJ2-1, with 7 bases matching TRBD1. The CDR3 extends over 15 amino acids. Looked up from germline, CDR1 is SGDLS and CDR2 is YYNGEE. After removal of 2 bases from V and 1 base from J, the junction contained 3 bases not matched to a gene. CDR3 sequence reads: CASSVTGESYNEQFF. The CDR3 DNA sequence: TGTGCCAGCAGCGTCACAGGGGAGTCCTACAATGAGCAGTTCTTC.

This clonotype turned up a few times. This chain uses TRBV29-1 with TRBJ1-2; 8 bases map to TRBD1. Germline V gene sequence: CDR1 SQVTM, CDR2 ANQGSEA. With 4 bases clipped from V and 4 bases from J, the junction kept 2 bases outside the gene matches. The CDR3 loop spans 12 amino acids. The CDR3 region is CSVGGTGYGYTF. The CDR3 nucleotides are TGCAGCGTTGGAGGGACAGGCTATGGCTACACCTTC.